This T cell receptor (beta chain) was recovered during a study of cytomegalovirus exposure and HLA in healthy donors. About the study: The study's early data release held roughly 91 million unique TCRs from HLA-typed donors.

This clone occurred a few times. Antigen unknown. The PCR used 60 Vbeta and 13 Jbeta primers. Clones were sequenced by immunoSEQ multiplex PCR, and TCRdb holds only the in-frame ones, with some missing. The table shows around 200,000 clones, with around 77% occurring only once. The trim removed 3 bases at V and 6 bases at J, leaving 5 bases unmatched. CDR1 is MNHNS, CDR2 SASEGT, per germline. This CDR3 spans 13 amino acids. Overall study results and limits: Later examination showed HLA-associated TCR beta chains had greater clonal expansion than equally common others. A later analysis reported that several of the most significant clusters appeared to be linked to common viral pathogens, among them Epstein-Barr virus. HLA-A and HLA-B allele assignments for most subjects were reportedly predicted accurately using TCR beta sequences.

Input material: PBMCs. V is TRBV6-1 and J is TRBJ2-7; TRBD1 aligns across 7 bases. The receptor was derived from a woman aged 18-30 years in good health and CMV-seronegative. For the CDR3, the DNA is TGTGCCAGCAGTGACTACAGGGGTAGCGAGCAGTACTTC. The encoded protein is CASSDYRGSEQYF.